This T cell receptor (beta chain) was captured in a study of tumor-infiltrating lymphocytes in oesophageal squamous cell carcinoma. V was shortened by 3 bases and J by 2 bases, with 9 bases between the two germline ends. The CDR3 loop spans 14 amino acids. The germline V gene has CDR1 SGHTA and CDR2 FQGTGA. TCRdb re-derived calls from the PCR reads in MiXCR, one entry per CDR3 protein. Among about 10,000 distinct CDR3 sequences, approximately 64% were seen once, and the ten largest hold 27%. Sequencing used esophageal tumor tissue. This clonotype was sampled from a female donor with esophageal squamous cell carcinoma. V gene TRBV7-3 combines with J gene TRBJ2-3; tentative D call: TRBD2 (6 bases). Written as DNA, the CDR3 is TGTGCCAGCAGCTTGGCGGGACCCACAGATACGCAGTATTTT. The encoded protein is CASSLAGPTDTQYF.